The next 12 T cell receptor beta chains were all read from a single sample in a study of identical twins. TCRdb ran MiXCR on the 5' RACE reads and lists one entry per CDR3 protein. The sample contains a few hundred thousand distinct CDR3 sequences, 14% of which appear only once. The data were also submitted as part of a second study, on yellow fever vaccine responses in identical twins.

The material sequenced was CD4+ T cells sorted from blood. These receptors all stem from a woman younger than 35 in good health.

This clonotype was observed many times. The chain uses TRBV29-1 and TRBJ2-3; D is ambiguous. Germline V lookup: CDR1 SQVTM, CDR2 ANQGSEA. V dropped 5 bases and J dropped 3 bases, with 9 bases sitting between them. This CDR3 has 12 residues. The CDR3 sequence: CSVLLFTDTQYF. The CDR3 DNA sequence: TGCAGCGTTCTCCTTTTTACAGATACGCAGTATTTT.

The sample holds a few counts of this clonotype. The J gene is TRBJ2-1, the V gene TRBV6-6; D perhaps matches TRBD1 (6 bases). With 7 bases removed from V and 7 bases from J, the gap between germline ends came to 14 bases. Germline V lookup: CDR1 MNHNY, CDR2 SVGAGI (reference sequence). The CDR3 spans 13 residues. CDR3 region: CASTSIGGNEQFF. CDR3 nucleotide sequence: TGTGCCAGCACCTCCATAGGGGGAAATGAGCAGTTCTTC.

This clonotype was detected a few times. The V and J genes are TRBV30 and TRBJ2-7; TRBD2 matches at 8 bases. CDR1 and CDR2 from the germline V gene are GTSNPN and SVGIG (reference sequence). The CDR3 extends over 13 amino acids. V was clipped by 0 bases and J by 6 bases; unmatched bases: 4. For the CDR3, the DNA is TGTGCCTGGAGTGTACCGGGGGGGCGCGAGCAGTACTTC. Protein: CAWSVPGGREQYF.

V is TRBV7-2 and J is TRBJ2-1; TRBD1 agrees at 7 bases. The CDR3 extends over 16 amino acids. V trimming: 0 bases; J trimming: 7 bases; junction bases outside the gene matches: 9. Germline lookup yields CDR1 SGHTA and CDR2 FQGNSA. The CDR3, as DNA: TGTGCCAGCAGCTTAGCCCACCGACAGGGTAGGAATGAGCAGTTCTTC. Translation: CASSLAHRQGRNEQFF.

This clonotype was detected only a few times. V usage is TRBV3-1 and J usage is TRBJ2-6; 8 positions agree with TRBD1. The CDR3 length is 16 residues. CDR1 is LGHDT and CDR2 is YNNKEL in the germline V gene (reference sequence). V was pared by 1 base and J by 3 bases, with 2 bases of the junction left unmatched. The CDR3 DNA reads as TGTGCCAGCAGCCAAGCAGGGGGCGGTGGGGCCAACGTCCTGACTTTC. This translates into CASSQAGGGGANVLTF.

In its sample, this clonotype was seen many times. CDR3: CSVEDPVSGYEKLFF. The CDR3 region has the DNA TGCAGCGTTGAAGATCCCGTATCAGGATACGAAAAACTGTTTTTT. The chain employs TRBV29-1 and TRBJ1-4; D is ambiguous. V lost 0 bases to trimming and J lost 8 bases, with 16 bases between them. Germline loops: CDR1 SQVTM, CDR2 ANQGSEA. This CDR3 spans 15 amino acids. The full variable domain, with the rest looked up from reference TRBV29-1 and TRBJ1-4, is SAVISQKPSRDICQRGTSLTIQCQVDSQVTMMFWYRQQPGQSLTLIATANQGSEATYESGFVIDKFPISRPNLTFSTLTVSNMSPEDSSIYLCSVEDPVSGYEKLFFGSGTQLSVL.

This clonotype came up once. The gene calls are TRBV15 and TRBJ1-2; 9 positions match TRBD1. V trimming: 8 bases; J trimming: 1 base; junction bases outside the gene matches: 11. Germline V gene sequence: CDR1 LNHNV, CDR2 YYDKDF (reference sequence). This CDR3 region has 16 residues. The CDR3 bases are TGTGCCACCCAAAAGGCCGGGACAGGGTATAACTATGGCTACACCTTC. Amino acids: CATQKAGTGYNYGYTF.

A few counts support this clonotype. The V and J genes are TRBV4-3 and TRBJ2-1; D may be TRBD2 (5 bases). With 0 bases removed from V and 6 bases from J, the gap between germline ends came to 12 bases. The CDR3 has 15 amino acids. Germline-derived CDR1 and CDR2 are LGHNA and YSLEER. The CDR3: CASSQEVRARNEQFF. The CDR3 nucleotides are TGCGCCAGCAGCCAAGAGGTGAGGGCCCGCAATGAGCAGTTCTTC.

The V call is TRBV29-1, the J call TRBJ1-1; D is undetermined. Germline V gene sequence: CDR1 SQVTM, CDR2 ANQGSEA. V lost 5 bases, J lost 5 bases, and 6 bases lay in between. The CDR3 has 10 residues. CDR3 sequence (DNA): TGCAGCGTTTTAGATACTGAAGCTTTCTTT. As protein: CSVLDTEAFF.

This clonotype was recorded many times. This chain connects TRBV6-2 or TRBV6-3 to TRBJ2-7; 9 bases fit TRBD2. The CDR3 extends over 15 amino acids. Germline-derived CDR1 and CDR2 are MNHEY and SVGEGT. V lost 5 bases to trimming and J lost 3 bases; unmatched junction nucleotides: 8. CDR3 sequence (DNA): TGTGCCAGCAGTCCCGTGGTAGCGGGAGACTACGAGCAGTACTTC. Translation gives CASSPVVAGDYEQYF.

This sequence joins TRBV7-8 and TRBJ2-5; 9 positions match TRBD2. This CDR3 is 16 amino acids long. The V gene's germline CDR1 is SGHVS and CDR2 FQNEAQ. With 0 bases clipped from V and 4 bases from J, the junction kept 6 bases outside the gene matches. CDR3 in amino acids: CASSLASGSVGETQYF. In nucleotides, the CDR3 is TGTGCCAGCAGCTTAGCTAGCGGGAGCGTTGGAGAGACCCAGTACTTC.

This clonotype was detected a few times. The chain uses TRBV12-3 or TRBV12-4 and TRBJ1-2; 9 bases agree with TRBD1. V lost 3 bases and J lost 5; bases outside the gene matches: 4. The CDR3 runs to 14 residues. The CDR3 loop is CASSFRTGAYGYTF. In nucleotides, the CDR3 is TGTGCCAGCAGTTTTAGGACAGGGGCGTATGGCTACACCTTC.